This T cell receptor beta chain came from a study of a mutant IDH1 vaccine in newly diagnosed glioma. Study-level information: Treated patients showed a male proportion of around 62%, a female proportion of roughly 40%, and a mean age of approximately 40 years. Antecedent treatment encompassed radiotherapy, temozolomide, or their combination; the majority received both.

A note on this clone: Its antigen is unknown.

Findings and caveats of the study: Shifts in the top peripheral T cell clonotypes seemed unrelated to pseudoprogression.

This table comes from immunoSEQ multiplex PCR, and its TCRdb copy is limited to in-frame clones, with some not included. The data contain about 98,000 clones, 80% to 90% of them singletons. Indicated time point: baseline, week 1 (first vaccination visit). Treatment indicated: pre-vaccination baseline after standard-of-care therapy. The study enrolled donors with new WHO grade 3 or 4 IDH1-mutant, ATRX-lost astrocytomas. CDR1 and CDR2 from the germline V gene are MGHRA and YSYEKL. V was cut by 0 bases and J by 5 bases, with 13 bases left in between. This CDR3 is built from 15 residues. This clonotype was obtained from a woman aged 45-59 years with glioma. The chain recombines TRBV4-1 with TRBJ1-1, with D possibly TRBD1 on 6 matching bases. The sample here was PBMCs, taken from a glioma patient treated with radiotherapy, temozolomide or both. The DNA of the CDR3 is TGCGCCAGCAGCCAAGATACCAGGGGTCGTACTGAAGCTTTCTTT. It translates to CASSQDTRGRTEAFF.